This T cell receptor (beta chain) emerged from a study of early T cells in non-severe SARS-CoV-2 infection (dated by TCRdb to the early 2020s). In the study overall: Because TCR sequencing relied on bulk RNA taken from unsorted whole blood, pairing of alpha and beta chains was not possible.

The library relied on 5' RACE. TCRdb shows the sequencer as NextSeq 500. In the TCR library protocol, unique molecular identifiers were attached to individual cDNA molecules to correct for PCR bias and sequencing error. TCR alpha and beta chains were both sequenced, and the abundances of alpha and beta sequences in each sample were closely correlated with each other. The published analysis was carried out like this. V gene, J gene and CDR3 annotation of TCR sequences was performed with Decombinator V4. Expanded TCRs were defined as changing significantly between any two time points under a Poisson model with p below 0.0001. Abundances of TCRs were expressed as counts per million after normalisation to the total number of TCRs sequenced in each sample. VDJdb, accessed 1 November 2021, was searched for CMV, EBV and SARS-CoV-2 annotated TCRs, excluding TCRs annotated for multiple antigens. TCRdb reprocessed the public reads (quality trimming at Q25 with fastp, clone calling with MiXCR) and kept in-frame beta chains. Rows are combined by CDR3 protein, so each entry shows the most common genes and DNA. The V and J calls reflect TCRdb's pipeline rather than the authors' work. The sample has 35,000 to 45,000 distinct CDR3 sequences on record, 6.1% of them singletons. 9.5% to 15% of the sample is taken by the ten largest.

A case-control design nested within a healthcare worker cohort in London, UK, was used, with weekly nasopharyngeal swab PCR tests and blood sampling performed. Between 23 and 31 March 2020, the week of the UK lockdown, healthcare workers were enrolled and then followed up weekly for as long as 16 weeks. Broader findings and caveats from the paper: VDJdb matching was skewed toward anti-spike CD8 responses and likely underestimated virus-specific expansions by missing private and CD4 specificities.

This clonotype was seen more than once but under ten times. Its antigen remains unidentified. Base qualities are not provided; no much larger clone lies one nucleotide away. The receptor was derived from an adult who was a healthcare worker with PCR-confirmed SARS-CoV-2 infection or an uninfected control (not recorded which). The sequencing sample was made of whole blood.

The bases read TGCAGCGTTGAAATGGCAGGGGGGAACACTGAAGCTTTCTTT. It translates to CSVEMAGGNTEAFF. Recombination linked TRBV29-1 to TRBJ1-1; 7 bases in the junction line up with TRBD1. The CDR3 covers 14 residues, taking in both the cysteine and the phenylalanine. Only the CDR3 DNA is retained, 42 bases long and in frame from the first base. Looking up the germline V gene yields CDR1 SQVTM and CDR2 ANQGSEA. V ends up 2 bases short and J 1 base short, with an unmatched junction base count of 4.